A single sample gave rise to the 24 T cell receptor beta chains below, sequenced in a study of Graves' ophthalmopathy and Graves' hyperthyroidism. The study amplified TCR beta CDR3 regions using RNA transcripts. RT-PCR with HTBI primers came first, then second-round multiplex PCR. In TCRdb, the multiplex PCR reads were re-called with MiXCR into one record per CDR3 protein. The sample lists roughly 50,000 distinct CDR3 sequences, approximately 45% seen once, with roughly 4.7% in the top ten. The sample taken for sequencing was peripheral blood. The receptors come from an adult woman with Graves' ophthalmopathy.

The chain couples TRBV6-5 to TRBJ2-5; possibly TRBD2 for D (6 bases). Germline V lookup: CDR1 MNHEY, CDR2 SVGAGI. V shed 1 base and J shed 2 bases, with 11 bases lying between them. This CDR3 has 15 residues. CDR3 nucleotide sequence: TGTGCCAGCAGTTACTGGGGGGAAGGGCAAGAGACCCAGTACTTC. Translating gives CASSYWGEGQETQYF.

The gene calls are TRBV20-1 and TRBJ2-1; 11 bases fit TRBD2. Germline CDR1 and CDR2: DFQATT and SNEGSKA (reference sequence). The CDR3 totals 14 residues. V dropped 6 bases and J dropped 5; count of bases not matched to a gene: 6. The CDR3 region is CSAVRLAGNNEQFF. The CDR3, as DNA: TGCAGTGCAGTCCGACTAGCGGGAAACAATGAGCAGTTCTTC.

This clonotype was picked up many times. This chain links TRBV7-9 with TRBJ2-1, with D unclear. The CDR3 extends over 14 amino acids. CDR1 is SEHNR, CDR2 FQNEAQ, per germline (reference sequence). V dropped 5 bases and J dropped 3 bases, with 11 bases sitting between them. DNA for the CDR3: TGTGCCAGCAGCCCCTTGGGGAACTACAATGAGCAGTTCTTC. Its translation: CASSPLGNYNEQFF.

Of note for this clonotype: An end of the junction does not agree with germline; a read error may underlie this. The V and J genes are TRBV27 and TRBJ2-2; 7 bases are a match to TRBD1. This CDR3 contains 18 residues. In germline, CDR1 is MNHEY, CDR2 SMNVEV (reference sequence). The DNA for the CDR3 is TGTGCCAGCAGCGAAACTGCAGGGGGAACCGCGAACACCGGGGAGCTGCTTTTT. Protein: CASSETAGGTANTGELLF.

This clonotype was counted once. V is TRBV11-2 and J is TRBJ1-6; D is possibly TRBD1 (6 bases). Germline lookup yields CDR1 SGHAT and CDR2 FQNNGV. V was pared by 9 bases and J by 6 bases, with 15 bases between. This CDR3 contains 14 residues. The CDR3 DNA sequence: TGTGCCAGTGAACAGGGCAACCTTAATTCACCCCTCCACTTT. It yields the protein CASEQGNLNSPLHF.

This chain uses TRBV7-2 with TRBJ2-5; D tentatively reads TRBD1 or TRBD2 (7 bases each). Germline loops: CDR1 SGHTA, CDR2 FQGNSA. Trimming shortened V by 5 bases and J by 5 bases, and 18 bases separated the two germline ends. The CDR3 spans 15 residues. CDR3 in amino acids: CASSPGGVGGETQYF. In DNA form, the CDR3 reads TGTGCCAGCAGCCCAGGGGGGGTCGGCGGGGAGACCCAGTACTTC.

This clonotype has ten or more counts. The rearrangement joins TRBV28 to TRBJ2-3; TRBD1 agrees at 10 bases. Trimming removed 8 bases from V and 5 bases from J; junction bases left unmatched: 4. The CDR3 contains 13 residues. Per the germline V gene, CDR1 is MDHEN and CDR2 is SYDVKM. DNA of the CDR3: TGTGCCAGCGGGACAGGGGAGGTAGATACGCAGTATTTT. Amino acid sequence: CASGTGEVDTQYF.

The chain carries TRBV20-1 and TRBJ1-5; 7 bases match TRBD1. This CDR3 has 15 residues. Germline loops: CDR1 DFQATT, CDR2 SNEGSKA (reference sequence). The V gene end was trimmed by 6 bases and the J gene end by 0 bases; junction bases not matched to a gene: 8. In nucleotides, the CDR3 is TGCAGTGCCAAAGGGGGCTGGACTAGCAATCAGCCCCAGCATTTT. The encoded protein is CSAKGGWTSNQPQHF.

This clonotype was seen ten or more times. The genes are TRBV28 and TRBJ1-2; 8 positions agree with TRBD1. CDR3 size: 14 residues. With 5 bases clipped from V and 5 bases from J, the junction kept 7 bases outside the gene matches. Germline assignment: CDR1 MDHEN and CDR2 SYDVKM. The CDR3 here is CASSLPGTGYGYTF. CDR3 DNA: TGTGCCAGCAGTCTACCCGGGACAGGATATGGCTACACCTTC.

V usage is TRBV20-1 and J usage is TRBJ1-5; maybe TRBD1 (6 bases). Germline lookup yields CDR1 DFQATT and CDR2 SNEGSKA (reference sequence). The CDR3 is 12 residues long. The V and J ends lost 5 bases and 11 bases respectively, with 16 bases between them. The CDR3: CSAAGDKETQHF. The CDR3 DNA reads as TGCAGTGCTGCAGGGGATAAAGAGACCCAGCATTTT.

The chain couples TRBV2 to TRBJ2-7; D might be TRBD2 (6 bases). The CDR3 is 14 amino acids. Germline assignment: CDR1 SNHLY and CDR2 FYNNEI. Trimming cost V 4 bases and J 4 bases, with 14 bases left between them. The CDR3 protein is CASSGTYGSYEQYF. CDR3 coding DNA: TGTGCCAGCAGTGGGACCTACGGGAGTTACGAGCAGTACTTC. The variable domain in full, completed from reference TRBV2 and TRBJ2-7, reads EPEVTQTPSHQVTQMGQEVILRCVPISNHLYFYWYRQILGQKVEFLVSFYNNEISEKSEIFDDQFSVERPDGSNFTLKIRSTKLEDSAMYFCASSGTYGSYEQYFGPGTRLTVT.

V and J are TRBV7-8 and TRBJ1-2; D gene unclear. V dropped 5 bases and J dropped 2 bases, with 12 bases sitting between them. From germline, CDR1 is SGHVS and CDR2 FQNEAQ. There are 14 residues in the CDR3. The CDR3, as DNA: TGTGCCAGCAGCCCCCAAGTTGGCAACTATGGCTACACCTTC. It encodes CASSPQVGNYGYTF.

The table lists this clonotype with many counts. This sequence joins TRBV5-6 and TRBJ2-7; D remains unclear. V was shortened by 2 bases and J by 0 bases, with 12 bases between the two germline ends. The CDR3 covers 15 residues. CDR1 is SGHDT and CDR2 is YYEEEE in the germline V gene. The CDR3 spells CASSLFVDNSYEQYF. CDR3 nucleotide sequence: TGTGCCAGCAGCTTATTCGTCGACAACTCCTACGAGCAGTACTTC.

This clonotype showed up many times. The rearrangement links TRBV4-1 to TRBJ2-3, with unresolved D. The germline V gene has CDR1 MGHRA and CDR2 YSYEKL. Trimming left V 0 bases short and J 6 bases short, with 10 bases between. The CDR3 covers 14 residues. The CDR3 loop is CASSQDPVGDTQYF. The CDR3 nucleotides read TGCGCCAGCAGCCAAGATCCCGTCGGGGATACGCAGTATTTT.

As concerns this clonotype: An end of the junction differs from the germline gene, which may be a read error. The V call is TRBV7-9, the J call TRBJ1-3; 8 bases are shared with TRBD1. Germline loops: CDR1 SEHNR, CDR2 FQNEAQ (reference sequence). CDR3 length equals 15 residues. The CDR3 region has the DNA TGTGTCAGCAGCTCTCGGGACAGGTGGCAAAACACCATATATTTT. Translation: CVSSSRDRWQNTIYF.

For this clonotype: A junction end diverges from the germline sequence, so it may reflect a read error. The CDR3 bases are TGTGCCAGCAGCTTAGGAGGATCGGAGAACACTGAAGCTTTC. It specifies CASSLGGSENTEAF. V gene TRBV7-8 combines with J gene TRBJ2-6; the D is unclear. Germline V lookup: CDR1 SGHVS, CDR2 FQNEAQ. The CDR3 sequence is 14 residues long. The complete variable domain, with remaining parts taken from reference TRBV7-8 and TRBJ2-6, reads GAGVSQSPRYKVAKRGQDVALRCDPISGHVSLFWYQQALGQGPEFLTYFQNEAQLDKSGLPSDRFFAERPEGSVSTLKIQRTQQEDSAVYLCASSLGGSENTEAFGAGSRLTVL.

This clonotype was seen once. The J gene is TRBJ2-3, the V gene TRBV20-1; 13 positions match TRBD2. J gave up 1 base and V 5 bases, and 6 bases lay outside the gene matches. The CDR3 spans 16 residues. Germline V gene sequence: CDR1 DFQATT, CDR2 SNEGSKA (reference sequence). The CDR3 here is CSADGTSGTGTDTQYF. The DNA of the CDR3 is TGCAGTGCTGATGGGACTAGCGGGACCGGCACAGATACGCAGTATTTT.

This clonotype was seen repeatedly, ten times or more. This chain connects TRBV5-1 to TRBJ2-5, with 13 bases fitting TRBD2. Germline CDR1 reads SGHRS; CDR2 reads YFSETQ. The CDR3 totals 17 residues. The V gene end was trimmed by 2 bases and the J gene end by 0 bases; junction bases not matched to a gene: 4. Here the CDR3 DNA reads TGCGCCAGCAGCTTAGGGACTAGCGGGATGTACCAAGAGACCCAGTACTTC. It codes for CASSLGTSGMYQETQYF.

At least ten counts were recorded for this clonotype. This chain uses TRBV4-3 with TRBJ2-1, with 11 bases that match TRBD2. The germline CDR1 and CDR2 sequences are LGHNA and YSLEER. The CDR3 sequence is 16 residues long. Trimming took 1 base from V and 6 from J; bases not matched to a gene: 5. CDR3 sequence (DNA): TGCGCCAGCAGCCAAGCGACCGGGACTAGCGGCAATGAGCAGTTCTTC. Amino acids: CASSQATGTSGNEQFF.

This clonotype was counted at least ten times. This chain links TRBV12-3 or TRBV12-4 with TRBJ2-5; no clear D. This CDR3 contains 11 residues. V was pared by 3 bases and J by 5 bases, with 4 bases between. The CDR3 region is CASSFGETQYF. DNA of the CDR3: TGTGCCAGCAGTTTCGGCGAGACCCAGTACTTC.

This clonotype was observed a single time. The rearrangement uses TRBV12-3 or TRBV12-4 and TRBJ2-5; D possibly corresponds to TRBD2 (7 bases). The CDR3 sequence is 14 residues long. The germline V and J ends were trimmed by 7 bases and 5 bases, with 17 bases remaining between them. The CDR3, as DNA: TGTGCCAGCACCCGGGGGGCGGGGGTTGAGACCCAGTACTTC. This gives the protein CASTRGAGVETQYF.

This clonotype showed up many times. The chain links TRBV2 to TRBJ1-2; a possible D gene is TRBD1 (6 bases). This CDR3 contains 16 residues. The V gene's germline CDR1 is SNHLY and CDR2 FYNNEI. Trimming pared 6 bases from V and 4 bases from J, leaving 21 bases between. Here the CDR3 reads CASSQRGVGGSYGYTF. The DNA for the CDR3 is TGTGCCAGCAGCCAAAGGGGGGTCGGAGGGAGCTATGGCTACACCTTC.

Turning to this clonotype: The conserved phenylalanine or tryptophan normally closing the CDR3 is absent here, so this likely arose from a read error. The chain links TRBV6-5 to TRBJ1-6, with D unresolved. Germline CDR1 is MNHEY and CDR2 is SVGAGI. The CDR3 totals 12 residues. Trimming removed 2 bases from V and 8 bases from J, with 4 bases in between. The CDR3 here is CASSYPDSPLHL. The CDR3 DNA reads TGTGCCAGCAGTTACCCCGATTCACCCCTCCACCTT.

This clonotype was counted ten times or more. The CDR3 loop is CASSLAFSTWETQYF. DNA of the CDR3: TGTGCCAGCAGCTTAGCATTTTCGACCTGGGAGACCCAGTACTTC. The J gene is TRBJ2-5, the V gene TRBV7-9; no clear D gene. This CDR3 region has 15 residues. Germline CDR1 reads SEHNR; CDR2 reads FQNEAQ (reference sequence). V lost 0 bases and J 5 bases, leaving 13 bases between the germline ends. Filled out from reference TRBV7-9 and TRBJ2-5, the complete variable domain reads DTGVSQNPRHKITKRGQNVTFRCDPISEHNRLYWYRQTLGQGPEFLTYFQNEAQLEKSRLLSDRFSAERPKGSFSTLEIQRTEQGDSAMYLCASSLAFSTWETQYFGPGTRLLVL.